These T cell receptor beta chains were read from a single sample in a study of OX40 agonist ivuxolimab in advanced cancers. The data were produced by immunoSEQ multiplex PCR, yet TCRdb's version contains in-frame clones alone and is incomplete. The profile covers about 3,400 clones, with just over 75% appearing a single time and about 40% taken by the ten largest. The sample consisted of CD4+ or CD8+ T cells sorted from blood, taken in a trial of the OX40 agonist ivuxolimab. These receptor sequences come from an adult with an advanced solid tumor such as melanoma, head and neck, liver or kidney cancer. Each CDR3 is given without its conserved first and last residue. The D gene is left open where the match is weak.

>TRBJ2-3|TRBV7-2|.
ASSLELGDWYSDTQY
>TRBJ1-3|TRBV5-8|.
ASSFLTPGNTIY
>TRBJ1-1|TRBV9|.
ASSVGMGGGTEAF
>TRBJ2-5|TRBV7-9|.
ASSLGGSGQKY
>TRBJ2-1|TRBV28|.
ASSLEGGYNEQF
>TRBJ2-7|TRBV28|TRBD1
ASSYASGQPTYEQY
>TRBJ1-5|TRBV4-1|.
ASSKGSLDQPQH
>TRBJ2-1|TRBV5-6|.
ASSLGYSYNEQF
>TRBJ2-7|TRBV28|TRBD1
ASRTGEPYEQY
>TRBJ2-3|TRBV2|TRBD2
ASSEEAVAGVGADTQY
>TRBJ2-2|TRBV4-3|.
ASSLLGVSNTGELF
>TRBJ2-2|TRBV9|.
ASSGARGDTGELF
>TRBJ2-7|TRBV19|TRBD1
ASSITGEPEQY
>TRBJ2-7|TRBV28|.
ASTIWGVAYEQY
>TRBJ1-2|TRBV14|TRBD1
ASSSSGTGDGYT
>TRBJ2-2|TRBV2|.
ASSEGGLTGELF
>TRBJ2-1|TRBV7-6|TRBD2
ASSYRGGNEQF
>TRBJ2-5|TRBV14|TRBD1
ASSNRDRGLETQY
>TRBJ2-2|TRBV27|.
ASKLLPLAGELF
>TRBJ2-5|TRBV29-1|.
SVEDLPGYQETQY
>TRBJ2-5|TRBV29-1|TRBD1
SVGQGVETQY
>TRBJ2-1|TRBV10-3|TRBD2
AISETTSGSEQF
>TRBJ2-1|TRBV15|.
ATSPRRLGFNEQF
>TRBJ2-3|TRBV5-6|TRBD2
ASSVGAGGLTDTQY
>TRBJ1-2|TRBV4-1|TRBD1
ASSLAGTGAGGYT
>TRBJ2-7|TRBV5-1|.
ASRIASPNIAGIEQY
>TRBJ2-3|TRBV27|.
ASTQSAGTDTQY
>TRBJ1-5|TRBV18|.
ASSPPPGGVNQPQH
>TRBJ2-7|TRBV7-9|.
ASSFPGYEQY
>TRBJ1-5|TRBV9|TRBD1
ASSVGDSNQPQH
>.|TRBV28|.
ASSPGTTTHPRYEQY
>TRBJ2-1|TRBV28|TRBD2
ASSRSGLAPFGQF
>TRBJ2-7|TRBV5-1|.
ASSFLYEQY
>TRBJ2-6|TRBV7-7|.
ASSTRSQSRANVLT
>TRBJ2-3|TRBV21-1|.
ASSKVEGLLGHLAGGPDTQY
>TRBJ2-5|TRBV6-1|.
ASSELDAVGETQY